Shown below are 27 T cell receptor beta chains from a single sample sequenced in a study of Graves' ophthalmopathy and Graves' hyperthyroidism (dated by TCRdb to 2017 to 2018). The instrument given in TCRdb is Illumina HiSeq 2000. For repertoire sequencing, TCR beta CDR3 regions were amplified from RNA transcripts. A first-round RT-PCR used HTBI primers with the Qiagen OneStep RT-PCR kit, followed by a second-round multiplex PCR, size selection and purification. Using fastp at Q25 and MiXCR, TCRdb reprocessed the public reads and kept productive beta chains. Here each entry gathers all rows of one CDR3 protein and keeps the most common genes and DNA. The sample table contains about 700,000 distinct CDR3 sequences; only one count was recorded for about 40% of them. Together, the top ten hold about 3.3% of the sample. The sample was peripheral blood. Source of these receptors: an adult man with Graves' ophthalmopathy.

The chain recombines TRBV29-1 with TRBJ2-3; 9 bases are shared with TRBD1. The V gene's germline CDR1 is SQVTM and CDR2 ANQGSEA. This CDR3 is 15 amino acids long. V gave up 3 bases and J gave up 6 bases; unmatched junction bases: 10. CDR3: CSVEPRTGVDDTQYF. As DNA, the CDR3 is TGCAGCGTTGAGCCCCGGACAGGGGTTGACGATACGCAGTATTTT.

This clonotype turned up a few times. The rearrangement joins TRBV6-1 to TRBJ2-7, with D perhaps TRBD1 (5 bases). V gave up 5 bases and J gave up 6 bases, with 11 bases separating them. Germline lookup yields CDR1 MNHNS and CDR2 SASEGT. This CDR3 has 12 residues. This CDR3 reads CASSTDSSEQYF. CDR3 nucleotide sequence: TGTGCCAGCAGTACAGACAGCTCCGAGCAGTACTTC.

This clonotype was counted many times. The rearrangement links TRBV6-5 to TRBJ1-3, with D hard to call. The germline CDR1 and CDR2 sequences are MNHEY and SVGAGI. V lost 0 bases, J lost 0 bases, and 6 bases lay in between. The CDR3 is 15 residues long. The CDR3 DNA reads as TGTGCCAGCAGTTACTCATCTAGCTCTGGAAACACCATATATTTT. This translates into CASSYSSSSGNTIYF.

This clonotype was seen many times. V usage is TRBV10-2 and J usage is TRBJ1-5, with 8 bases that match TRBD1. The CDR3 sequence is 16 residues long. Germline values: CDR1 WSHSY, CDR2 SAAADI. V shed 8 bases, J shed 3 bases, and the junction held 12 bases outside the gene matches. The CDR3 sequence is CASDQRSGGLNQPQHF. Here the CDR3 DNA reads TGCGCCAGCGACCAGCGGTCAGGGGGCCTCAATCAGCCCCAGCATTTT.

This clonotype was recorded once. This chain links TRBV7-9 with TRBJ2-2, with D perhaps TRBD1 (5 bases). CDR3 length equals 15 residues. Germline V gene sequence: CDR1 SEHNR, CDR2 FQNEAQ (reference sequence). V dropped 5 bases and J dropped 3 bases, with 13 bases sitting between them. The CDR3 loop reads CASSRWQGDTGELFF. The CDR3 region has the DNA TGTGCCAGCAGCAGGTGGCAGGGCGACACCGGGGAGCTGTTTTTT.

This clonotype has at least ten counts. This rearrangement joins TRBV15 to TRBJ2-5; possibly TRBD1 for D (5 bases). V was pared by 1 base and J by 4 bases, with 16 bases between. The CDR3 runs to 16 residues. Germline CDR1 and CDR2: LNHNV and YYDKDF (reference sequence). The CDR3 nucleotides read TGTGCCACCAGCAGAGTTTACGTAGGGGTAGTAGAGACCCAGTACTTC. Protein product: CATSRVYVGVVETQYF. The variable domain in full, completed from reference TRBV15 and TRBJ2-5, reads DAMVIQNPRYQVTQFGKPVTLSCSQTLNHNVMYWYQQKSSQAPKLLFHYYDKDFNNEADTPDNFQSRRPNTSFCFLDIRSPGLGDTAMYLCATSRVYVGVVETQYFGPGTRLLVL.

This clonotype was counted many times. This chain uses TRBV7-9 with TRBJ1-3, with D perhaps TRBD1 (5 bases). The CDR3 has 13 amino acids. V lost 5 bases and J lost 3, with 8 bases in between. Germline values: CDR1 SEHNR, CDR2 FQNEAQ (reference sequence). For the CDR3, the DNA is TGTGCCAGCAGCCGGGACGTTGGAAACACCATATATTTT. Translation gives CASSRDVGNTIYF.

This clonotype was counted only a few times. The V call is TRBV24-1, the J call TRBJ2-7; tentative D call: TRBD1 (5 bases). The ends were cut back, 9 bases at V and 2 bases at J, with 28 bases in the middle. CDR1 KGHDR and CDR2 SFDVKD come from the germline V gene. This CDR3 has 18 residues. The CDR3 sequence: CATPDSFVYLVPPYEQYF. CDR3 sequence (DNA): TGTGCCACCCCCGACAGCTTTGTTTATTTAGTCCCCCCCTACGAGCAGTACTTC.

The sample holds many counts of this clonotype. The chain links TRBV29-1 to TRBJ2-7, with a weak D call TRBD1 (5 bases). In germline, CDR1 is SQVTM, CDR2 ANQGSEA. This CDR3 is 14 amino acids long. The V gene lost 3 bases and the J gene lost 0 bases, with 12 bases spanning the gap. The chain's CDR3 is CSVEDTSSSYEQYF. In DNA form, the CDR3 reads TGCAGCGTTGAGGACACGTCGAGCTCCTACGAGCAGTACTTC.

There are a few counts of this clonotype. The junction departs from germline at one end; a sequencing error may be responsible. The chain employs TRBV10-3 and TRBJ1-2; a possible D gene is TRBD1 (5 bases). The CDR3 runs to 13 residues. Per the germline V gene, CDR1 is ENHRY and CDR2 is SYGVKD. The CDR3 DNA reads TGTGCCAGCAGTGAAGCGCCCGGGGGAGGCTACACCTTC. Translated, it gives CASSEAPGGGYTF.

The V and J genes are TRBV7-2 and TRBJ2-3; D possibly corresponds to TRBD1 (8 bases). Germline values: CDR1 SGHTA, CDR2 FQGNSA. V shed 5 bases and J shed 11 bases, with 20 bases lying between them. The CDR3 spans 14 residues. The CDR3 loop is CASSRDRLGGGQYF. In DNA, the CDR3 is TGTGCCAGCAGCCGGGACAGGCTGGGGGGGGGGCAGTATTTT.

The rearrangement links TRBV29-1 to TRBJ1-3; no firm D call. V dropped 5 bases and J dropped 0 bases, with 14 bases sitting between them. CDR1 SQVTM and CDR2 ANQGSEA come from the germline V gene. The CDR3 runs 15 residues. CDR3 sequence reads: CSVSDGGISGNTIYF. CDR3 in DNA: TGCAGCGTTAGTGACGGAGGGATCTCTGGAAACACCATATATTTT.

CDR3 DNA sequence: TGTGCCACCAGCAGAGATCGTGGGACAGGGGTAAACGGCTACACCTTC. Translated: CATSRDRGTGVNGYTF. This chain links TRBV15 with TRBJ1-2; 10 bases fit TRBD1. The CDR3 sequence is 16 residues long. Germline CDR1 and CDR2: LNHNV and YYDKDF (reference sequence). J gave up 8 bases and V 0 bases, and 9 bases lay outside the gene matches.

This clonotype occurred a few times. V gene TRBV5-1 combines with J gene TRBJ2-7; D is ambiguous. Germline CDR1 is SGHRS and CDR2 is YFSETQ. Between the trimmed V and J ends, which lost 4 bases and 2 bases, there was a span of 16 bases. This CDR3 has 15 residues. In DNA, the CDR3 is TGCGCCAGCAGCCCGTTTCGTGGGCAAGCCTACGAGCAGTACTTC. Translated, it gives CASSPFRGQAYEQYF.

In its sample, this clonotype was seen many times. J is TRBJ1-2 and V is TRBV25-1, with D maybe TRBD1 (5 bases). CDR3 length: 12 residues. Trimming stripped 4 bases from V and 9 bases from J, with 12 bases between. CDR1 is MGHDK and CDR2 is SYGVNS in the germline V gene. CDR3 DNA: TGTGCCAGCAGTGGAAAGGGGTTGAGCTACACCTTC. It specifies CASSGKGLSYTF.

This chain joins TRBV3-1 and TRBJ2-7, with a possible D match to TRBD2 (6 bases). V gave up 3 bases and J gave up 5 bases, with 17 bases separating them. CDR3 size: 15 residues. Germline values: CDR1 LGHDT, CDR2 YNNKEL (reference sequence). The DNA for the CDR3 is TGTGCCAGCAGCCAGATGATCGGGAGTCCAGACGAGCAGTACTTC. Protein sequence: CASSQMIGSPDEQYF.

The chain recombines TRBV6-1 with TRBJ1-5, with D possibly being TRBD1 (6 bases). The CDR3 extends over 17 amino acids. The germline CDR1 and CDR2 sequences are MNHNS and SASEGT. The ends were cut back, 6 bases at V and 4 bases at J, with 22 bases in the middle. The CDR3 is CASRGLMPQGPNQPQHF. In DNA form, the CDR3 reads TGTGCCAGCAGAGGTCTTATGCCACAGGGCCCTAATCAGCCCCAGCATTTT.

This clonotype was observed a handful of times. V usage is TRBV12-5 and J usage is TRBJ1-2; D is perhaps TRBD1 (5 bases). V gave up 6 bases and J gave up 8 bases, with 19 bases separating them. Germline lookup yields CDR1 LGHNT and CDR2 FRNRAP. CDR3 length equals 14 residues. CDR3 in amino acids: CASGETEGSLGYTF. The CDR3 coding sequence is TGTGCTAGTGGGGAGACAGAGGGTAGTTTGGGCTACACCTTC.

A word on this clonotype: The limits of the CDR3 on the DNA are not certain, so only TCRdb's listed CDR3 is given. The chain joins TRBV9 to TRBJ2-7; the table's TRBD1 call for D was not verified on the DNA. The CDR3 comprises 14 residues, both ends counted. Germline loops: CDR1 SGDLS, CDR2 YYNGEE. The CDR3 spells CACSVEAGPGGEDF.

Details on this clonotype: Being one base from a much bigger clone, this may be a read error. The chain uses TRBV7-9 and TRBJ1-3; 8 bases map to TRBD1. This CDR3 has 17 residues. The junction had 11 bases not matched to a gene; V was cut back by 2 bases and J by 5 bases. Germline V gene data show CDR1 as SEHNR and CDR2 as FQNEAQ (reference sequence). CDR3 residues: CASSLSPRGQVRNTIYF. The DNA of the CDR3 is TGTGCCAGCAGCTTATCACCCCGGGGACAGGTTCGAAACACCATATATTTT.

This chain uses TRBV20-1 with TRBJ1-2; 7 bases map to TRBD1. V dropped 0 bases and J dropped 8; count of bases not matched to a gene: 9. The length of the CDR3 is 14 residues. Germline CDR1 reads DFQATT; CDR2 reads SNEGSKA (reference sequence). The CDR3 DNA reads TGCAGTGCTAGAGATCGACAGGGCGGGCGCGGCTACACCTTC. Translated: CSARDRQGGRGYTF.

This clonotype was seen a few times. The chain employs TRBV19 and TRBJ1-2; 10 bases are shared with TRBD1. V was pared by 11 bases and J by 5 bases, with 5 bases of the junction left unmatched. Germline assignment: CDR1 LNHDA and CDR2 SQIVND (reference sequence). The CDR3 is 12 amino acids. This CDR3 is CAGDRGWYGYTF. CDR3 DNA: TGTGCCGGGGACAGGGGATGGTATGGCTACACCTTC.

This clonotype was picked up one time. This chain connects TRBV5-1 to TRBJ2-7; no definite D call. Trimming took 0 bases from V and 3 from J, leaving 13 bases between them. Germline CDR1 SGHRS, CDR2 YFSETQ. The CDR3 length is 15 residues. CDR3 protein: CASSLDRTSFYEQYF. The CDR3 nucleotides are TGCGCCAGCAGCTTGGATCGGACCTCTTTCTACGAGCAGTACTTC.

The sample holds a few counts of this clonotype. A read error may be the cause here, since a much bigger clone is one base away. This chain links TRBV20-1 with TRBJ1-1, with D perhaps TRBD1 (6 bases). The CDR3 loop spans 13 amino acids. Looked up from germline, CDR1 is DFQATT and CDR2 is SNEGSKA (reference sequence). This CDR3 is CSAPTGLNAEAFF. In DNA, the CDR3 is TGCAGTGCCCCGACAGGATTGAACGCTGAAGCTTTCTTT.

This chain joins TRBV10-3 and TRBJ2-7; the D gene is possibly TRBD2 (6 bases). Germline assignment: CDR1 ENHRY and CDR2 SYGVKD. The V end lost 3 bases, the J end lost 4 bases, and 19 bases lay between the germline ends. This CDR3 comprises 16 residues. CDR3 loop: CAISDQRDFGGYEQYF. CDR3 nucleotides: TGTGCCATCAGTGACCAACGGGACTTTGGTGGTTACGAGCAGTACTTC.

Worth noting for this clonotype: It may be a read error: a sequence one base away is much more abundant. CDR3 residues: CASSSGAFGYEQYF. The CDR3 region has the DNA TGTGCCAGCAGTTCCGGGGCCTTTGGGTACGAGCAGTACTTC. The J gene is TRBJ2-7, the V gene TRBV7-9; D could derive from TRBD1 or TRBD2 (5 bases each). CDR1 and CDR2 from the germline V gene are SEHNR and FQNEAQ (reference sequence). V shed 6 bases and J shed 4 bases, with 16 bases lying between them. This CDR3 is built from 14 residues.

In its sample, this clonotype was seen many times. The chain is built from TRBV10-3 and TRBJ1-1; no clear D. CDR3 length: 13 residues. Between the trimmed V and J ends, which lost 4 bases and 1 base, there was a span of 7 bases. Germline values: CDR1 ENHRY, CDR2 SYGVKD. CDR3 nucleotide sequence: TGTGCCATCAGTGTGGAGAGGAACACTGAAGCTTTCTTT. Amino acid sequence: CAISVERNTEAFF.